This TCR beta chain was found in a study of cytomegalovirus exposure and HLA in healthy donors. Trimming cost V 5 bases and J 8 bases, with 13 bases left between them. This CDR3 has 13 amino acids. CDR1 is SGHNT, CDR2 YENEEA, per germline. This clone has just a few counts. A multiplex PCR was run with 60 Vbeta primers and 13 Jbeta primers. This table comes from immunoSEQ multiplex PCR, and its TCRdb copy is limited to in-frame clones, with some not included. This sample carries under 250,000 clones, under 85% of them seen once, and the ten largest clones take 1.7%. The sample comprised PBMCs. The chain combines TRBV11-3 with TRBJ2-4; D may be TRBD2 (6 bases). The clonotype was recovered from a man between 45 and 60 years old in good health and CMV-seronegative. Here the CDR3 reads CASSPRGEDIQYF. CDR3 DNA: TGTGCCAGCAGCCCGAGAGGGGAGGACATTCAGTACTTC.